The rows below give T cell receptor beta chains drawn from one sample of a study of T cell responses to AZD1222 COVID-19 vaccine. TCRdb's table, derived via immunoSEQ multiplex PCR, lists solely in-frame clones and lacks some. The sample yields some 73,000 clones, approximately 89% seen once. This specimen was peripheral blood, taken 28 days after the second AZD1222 dose. The receptor set was obtained from an adult who received the AZD1222 COVID-19 vaccine. The CDR3 runs from the conserved cysteine through the conserved F or W. Each record gives: J gene, V gene, CDR3 protein.

J: TRBJ2-7; V: TRBV6-2/TRBV6-3; CDR3: CASSQQLGSYEQYF
J: TRBJ1-2; V: TRBV12-5; CDR3: CASGRTGSNF
J: TRBJ2-5; V: TRBV18; CDR3: CASSPDPGRETQYF
J: TRBJ1-2; V: TRBV7-3; CDR3: CASSLDPGADGGYTF
J: TRBJ2-2; V: TRBV5-1; CDR3: CASSLPLAVNTGELFF
J: TRBJ2-7; V: TRBV28; CDR3: CASPPSAGLRTSEQYF
J: TRBJ2-2; V: TRBV5-1; CDR3: CASSLVWTGYTGELFF
J: TRBJ1-1; V: TRBV5-1; CDR3: CASSFKTGEAFF
J: TRBJ1-6; V: TRBV5-4; CDR3: CASSLGHLDSPLHF
J: TRBJ2-6; V: TRBV11-3; CDR3: CASSPGQGSSGANVLTF
J: TRBJ2-1; V: TRBV7-8; CDR3: CASSGGASEQFF
J: TRBJ2-1; V: TRBV7-6; CDR3: CASSPGYYNEQFF
J: TRBJ2-7; V: TRBV27; CDR3: CASSLRQSYEQYF
J: TRBJ1-1; V: TRBV20-1; CDR3: CSASGIEAFF
J: TRBJ2-3; V: TRBV27; CDR3: CASSVYSVSTDTQYF
J: TRBJ1-3; V: TRBV6-5; CDR3: CASSYLGSGVRNTIYF
J: TRBJ1-2; V: TRBV30; CDR3: CAWSGTGVGGGYTF
J: TRBJ2-1; V: TRBV5-4; CDR3: CASSLAGGGGSYNEQFF
J: TRBJ2-2; V: TRBV19; CDR3: CASSIQDRVGTGELFF
J: TRBJ2-7; V: TRBV9; CDR3: CASSPRGTAGSYEQYF
J: TRBJ2-2; V: TRBV19; CDR3: CASSIESGRAAGELFF
J: TRBJ2-1; V: TRBV6-2/TRBV6-3; CDR3: CASSLGTSGRYNEQFF
J: TRBJ1-5; V: TRBV24-1; CDR3: CATSDRIFNQPQHF
J: TRBJ2-2; V: TRBV5-4; CDR3: CASSPQGGANTGELFF
J: TRBJ1-2; V: TRBV11-3; CDR3: CASSLEGRDGQYGYTF
J: TRBJ2-1; V: TRBV19; CDR3: CASSTTGTGVGNEQFF
J: TRBJ1-1; V: TRBV30; CDR3: CACGQGGTEAFF
J: TRBJ2-2; V: TRBV9; CDR3: CASSVWVAGAGGELFF
J: TRBJ2-5; V: TRBV14; CDR3: CASSQDLVGGRGETQYF
J: TRBJ1-5; V: TRBV6-5; CDR3: CASSYAGGIGQPQHF
J: TRBJ1-1; V: TRBV28; CDR3: CASSLGTGGGSGTEAFF
J: TRBJ1-3; V: TRBV7-9; CDR3: CASSLGYRNTIYF
J: TRBJ2-3; V: TRBV7-2; CDR3: CASSLSSSGSPPDTQYF
J: TRBJ1-2; V: TRBV19; CDR3: CASRGGVHGYTF
J: TRBJ1-2; V: TRBV2; CDR3: CASRGPYGYTF
J: TRBJ1-2; V: TRBV19; CDR3: CASSIVDWGYTF
J: TRBJ1-5; V: TRBV19; CDR3: CASSTTGLSNQPQHF
J: TRBJ1-2; V: TRBV2; CDR3: CASRRGPGGGHYGYTF
J: TRBJ1-2; V: TRBV12-3/TRBV12-4; CDR3: CASSPDGRVGYTF
J: TRBJ2-1; V: TRBV4-3; CDR3: CASSLSGGAYNEQFF
J: TRBJ2-1; V: TRBV9; CDR3: CASTYTSSYNEQFF
J: TRBJ2-2; V: TRBV12-5; CDR3: CASGLPGLLGELFF
J: TRBJ1-1; V: TRBV5-1; CDR3: CASSLIGQKNTEAFF
J: TRBJ2-4; V: TRBV20-1; CDR3: CSASVVENIQYF
J: TRBJ1-5; V: TRBV18; CDR3: CASALQGPQPQHF
J: TRBJ2-5; V: TRBV19; CDR3: CASSLLRTGGRETQYF
J: TRBJ2-1; V: TRBV2; CDR3: CASRAWGGMGYNEQFF
J: TRBJ1-6; V: TRBV7-8; CDR3: CASSLAVHNSPLHF
J: TRBJ1-1; V: TRBV29-1; CDR3: CSVQRTSNTEAFF
J: TRBJ2-1; V: TRBV19; CDR3: CASRLDSQNEQFF
J: TRBJ1-5; V: TRBV3-1/TRBV3-2; CDR3: CASSMFRDRDVNGNQPQHF
J: TRBJ2-5; V: TRBV2; CDR3: CASSAGGDQETQYF
J: TRBJ2-6; V: TRBV5-4; CDR3: CASKRTGGAGANVLTF
J: TRBJ2-2; V: TRBV7-2; CDR3: CASSLGLAGTGELFF
J: TRBJ2-3; V: TRBV6-4; CDR3: CASSPRGAGDAQYF
J: TRBJ2-2; V: TRBV18; CDR3: CASSPGTGGTGELFF
J: TRBJ2-6; V: TRBV10-3; CDR3: CAISETVTLGANVLTF